Below are 10 T cell receptor beta chains sequenced from a single sample in a study of blood T cell repertoires in COVID-19. Libraries were prepared by immunoSEQ multiplex PCR; TCRdb keeps only in-frame clonotypes and omits some of them. The repertoire holds 60,000 to 85,000 clones, with 65% to 90% as singletons. The sample taken for sequencing was peripheral blood. These receptors were taken from a man older than 75 with acute or convalescent COVID-19.

This clone showed up just a few times. The genes are TRBV11-3 and TRBJ2-1; no clear D gene. The V and J ends lost 1 base and 8 bases respectively, with 6 bases between them. Germline values: CDR1 SGHNT, CDR2 YENEEA. The CDR3 sequence is 12 residues long. The CDR3 here is CASSLVSDEQFF. The CDR3 DNA reads TGTGCCAGCAGCTTAGTTTCGGATGAGCAGTTCTTC.

The gene calls are TRBV19 and TRBJ2-2, with 7 bases matching TRBD1. V shed 8 bases, J shed 0 bases, and the junction held 6 bases outside the gene matches. This CDR3 region has 15 residues. Germline V gene sequence: CDR1 LNHDA, CDR2 SQIVND (reference sequence). The CDR3 DNA reads as TGTGCCAGTGGAAGGGACAGAGCGAACACCGGGGAGCTGTTTTTT. Translating it yields CASGRDRANTGELFF.

The chain has TRBV10-3 and TRBJ2-5; 8 nucleotides line up with TRBD2. The CDR3 is 14 residues long. The junction had 4 bases not matched to a gene; V was cut back by 2 bases and J by 5 bases. CDR1 and CDR2 (germline): ENHRY, SYGVKD. The chain's CDR3 is CAISERGLEETQYF. The CDR3 region has the DNA TGTGCCATCAGTGAGAGGGGACTAGAGGAGACCCAGTACTTC.

The chain has TRBV7-2 and TRBJ2-7; 9 bases are a match to TRBD2. V lost 5 bases to trimming and J lost 7 bases; unmatched junction nucleotides: 12. The CDR3 loop spans 15 amino acids. Germline lookup yields CDR1 SGHTA and CDR2 FQGNSA. The CDR3 nucleotides read TGTGCCAGCAGCCCCCAGGGACTAGCTCGAGGAGAGCAGTACTTC. Protein: CASSPQGLARGEQYF.

This chain uses TRBV6-2 or TRBV6-3 with TRBJ2-7, with D perhaps TRBD2 (6 bases). CDR3 length: 13 residues. Germline V gene sequence: CDR1 MNHEY, CDR2 SVGEGT. The V gene lost 2 bases and the J gene lost 5 bases, with 10 bases spanning the gap. CDR3 bases: TGTGCCAGCAGTTACCCCGGGACTGACGAGCAGTACTTC. This sequence encodes CASSYPGTDEQYF.

The rearrangement joins TRBV5-4 to TRBJ2-2, with D tentatively TRBD2 (5 bases). Trimming removed 3 bases at V and 6 bases at J, with 18 bases between. Germline assignment: CDR1 SGHNT and CDR2 YYREEE (reference sequence). The CDR3 loop spans 16 amino acids. CDR3 sequence reads: CASSSPGNSPAGELFF. As DNA, the CDR3 is TGTGCCAGCAGCTCGCCGGGGAACTCGCCGGCCGGGGAGCTGTTTTTT.

This clone was seen a handful of times. The chain uses TRBV2 and TRBJ1-1; TRBD1 is a possible D gene (5 bases). V lost 11 bases to trimming and J lost 1 base, with 14 bases between them. The CDR3 length is 13 residues. Germline V gives CDR1 SNHLY, CDR2 FYNNEI. The CDR3 sequence: CADQQEQNTEAFF. The CDR3 DNA sequence: TGTGCCGACCAACAGGAACAGAACACTGAAGCTTTCTTT.

The V and J genes are TRBV19 and TRBJ1-1, with D perhaps matching TRBD1 (5 bases). Germline V CDR1 and CDR2: LNHDA, SQIVND (reference sequence). The CDR3 totals 14 residues. The ends were cut back, 6 bases at V and 0 bases at J, with 11 bases in the middle. This chain's CDR3 is CASRPGHLNTEAFF. The CDR3 DNA sequence: TGTGCCAGTAGGCCAGGACACCTGAACACTGAAGCTTTCTTT.

The J gene is TRBJ1-2, the V gene TRBV5-1; no clear D gene. The V end lost 0 bases, the J end lost 8 bases, and 8 bases lay between the germline ends. Germline CDR1 and CDR2: SGHRS and YFSETQ. The CDR3 is 12 residues long. The CDR3 DNA reads as TGCGCCAGCAGCTTGGACCTAGACGGCTACACCTTC. This codes for CASSLDLDGYTF.

This chain links TRBV5-1 with TRBJ2-7; TRBD2 aligns across 11 bases. The CDR3 totals 16 residues. J lost 2 bases, V lost 4 bases, and 8 bases had no gene match. Germline CDR1 SGHRS, CDR2 YFSETQ. CDR3 nucleotide sequence: TGCGCCAGCAGCCGACTAGCGGGAAGCTCGGCCTACGAGCAGTACTTC. Translating it yields CASSRLAGSSAYEQYF. The full variable domain, rest sourced from reference TRBV5-1 and TRBJ2-7, is KAGVTQTPRYLIKTRGQQVTLSCSPISGHRSVSWYQQTPGQGLQFLFEYFSETQRNKGNFPGRFSGRQFSNSRSEMNVSTLELGDSALYLCASSRLAGSSAYEQYFGPGTRLTVT.